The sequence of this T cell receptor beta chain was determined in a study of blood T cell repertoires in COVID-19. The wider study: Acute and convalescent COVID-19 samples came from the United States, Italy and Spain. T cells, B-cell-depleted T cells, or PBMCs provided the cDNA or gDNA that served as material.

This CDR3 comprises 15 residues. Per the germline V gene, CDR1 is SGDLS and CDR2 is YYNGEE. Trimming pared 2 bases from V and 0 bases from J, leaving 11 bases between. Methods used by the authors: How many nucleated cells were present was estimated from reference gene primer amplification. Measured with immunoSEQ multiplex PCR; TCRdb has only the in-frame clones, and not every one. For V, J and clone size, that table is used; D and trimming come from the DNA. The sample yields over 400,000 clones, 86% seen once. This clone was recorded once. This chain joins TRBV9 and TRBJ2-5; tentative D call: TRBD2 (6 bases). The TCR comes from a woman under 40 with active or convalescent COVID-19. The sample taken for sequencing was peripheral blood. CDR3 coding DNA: TGTGCCAGCAGCGTTCTAGGGGACTACCAAGAGACCCAGTACTTC. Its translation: CASSVLGDYQETQYF.